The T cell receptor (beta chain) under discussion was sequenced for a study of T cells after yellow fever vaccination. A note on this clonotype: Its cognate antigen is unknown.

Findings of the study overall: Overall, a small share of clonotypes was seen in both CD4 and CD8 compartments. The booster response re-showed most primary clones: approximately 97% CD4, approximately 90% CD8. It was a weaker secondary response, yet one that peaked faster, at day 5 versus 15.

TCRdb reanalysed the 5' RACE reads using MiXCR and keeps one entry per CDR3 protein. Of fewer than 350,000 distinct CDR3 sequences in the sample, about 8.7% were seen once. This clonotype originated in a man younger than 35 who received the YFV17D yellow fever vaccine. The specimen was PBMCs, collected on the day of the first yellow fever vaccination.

The CDR3 nucleotides are TGTGCCAGTAGTATCGGGACAGGGACTGAATATGGCTACACCTTC. Its translation: CASSIGTGTEYGYTF. V and J are TRBV19 and TRBJ1-2, with 9 bases matching TRBD1. The germline V gene encodes CDR1 LNHDA and CDR2 SQIVND (reference sequence). V trimming: 3 bases; J trimming: 5 bases; junction bases outside the gene matches: 7. CDR3 size: 15 residues. The full variable domain, rest sourced from reference TRBV19 and TRBJ1-2, is DGGITQSPKYLFRKEGQNVTLSCEQNLNHDAMYWYRQDPGQGLRLIYYSQIVNDFQKGDIAEGYSVSREKKESFPLTVTSAQKNPTAFYLCASSIGTGTEYGYTFGSGTRLTVV.